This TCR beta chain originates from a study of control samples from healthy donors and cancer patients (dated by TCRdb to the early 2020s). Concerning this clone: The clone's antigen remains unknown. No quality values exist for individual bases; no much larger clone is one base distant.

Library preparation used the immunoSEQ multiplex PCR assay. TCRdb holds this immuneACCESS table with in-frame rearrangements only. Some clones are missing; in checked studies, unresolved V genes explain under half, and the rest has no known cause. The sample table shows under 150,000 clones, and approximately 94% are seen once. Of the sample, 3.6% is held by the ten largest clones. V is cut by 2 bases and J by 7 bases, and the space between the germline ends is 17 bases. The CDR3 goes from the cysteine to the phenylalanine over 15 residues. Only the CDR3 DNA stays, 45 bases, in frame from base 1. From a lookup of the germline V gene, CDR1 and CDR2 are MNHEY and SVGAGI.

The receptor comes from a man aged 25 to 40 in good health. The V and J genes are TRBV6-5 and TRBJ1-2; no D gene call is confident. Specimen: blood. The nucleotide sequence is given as TGTGCCAGCAGTTACGAACGGGCTTCTTTCGGTGGCTACACCTTC. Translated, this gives CASSYERASFGGYTF.